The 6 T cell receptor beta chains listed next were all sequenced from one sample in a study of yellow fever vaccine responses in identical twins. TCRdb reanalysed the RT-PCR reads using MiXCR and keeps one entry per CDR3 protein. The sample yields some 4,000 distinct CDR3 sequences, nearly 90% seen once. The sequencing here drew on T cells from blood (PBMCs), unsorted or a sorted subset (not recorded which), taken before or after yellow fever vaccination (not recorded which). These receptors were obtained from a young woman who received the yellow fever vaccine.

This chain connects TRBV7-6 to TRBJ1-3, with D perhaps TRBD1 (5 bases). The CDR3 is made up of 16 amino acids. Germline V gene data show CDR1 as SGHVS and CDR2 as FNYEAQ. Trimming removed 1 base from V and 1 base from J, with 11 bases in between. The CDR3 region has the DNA TGTGCCAGCAGCTTAGAAGGTGCAGGGTCTGGAAACACCATATATTTT. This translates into CASSLEGAGSGNTIYF.

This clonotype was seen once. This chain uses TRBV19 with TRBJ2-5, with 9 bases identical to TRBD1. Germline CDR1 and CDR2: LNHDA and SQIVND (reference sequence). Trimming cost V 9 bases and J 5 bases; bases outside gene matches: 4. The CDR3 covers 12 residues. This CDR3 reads CASRDREETQYF. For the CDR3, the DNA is TGTGCCAGCCGGGACAGGGAGGAGACCCAGTACTTC.

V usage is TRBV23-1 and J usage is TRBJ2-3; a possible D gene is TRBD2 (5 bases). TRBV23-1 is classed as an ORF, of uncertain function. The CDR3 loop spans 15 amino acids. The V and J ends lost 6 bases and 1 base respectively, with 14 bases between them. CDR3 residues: CASSPDEGGTDTQYF. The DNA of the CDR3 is TGCGCCAGCAGCCCCGATGAGGGAGGCACAGATACGCAGTATTTT.

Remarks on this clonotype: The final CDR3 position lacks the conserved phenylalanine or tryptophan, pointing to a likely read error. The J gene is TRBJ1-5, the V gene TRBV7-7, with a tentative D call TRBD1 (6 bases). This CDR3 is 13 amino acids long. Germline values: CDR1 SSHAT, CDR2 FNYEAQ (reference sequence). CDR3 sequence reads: CASSRGLNQPQHL. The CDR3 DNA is TGTGCTAGCAGTCGGGGGCTTAATCAGCCCCAGCATCTT.

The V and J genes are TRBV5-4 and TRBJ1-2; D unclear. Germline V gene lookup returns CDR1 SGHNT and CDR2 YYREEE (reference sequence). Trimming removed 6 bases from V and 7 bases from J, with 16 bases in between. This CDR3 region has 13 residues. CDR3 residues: CASTLGGPGGYTF. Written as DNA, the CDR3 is TGTGCCAGCACCCTGGGAGGCCCGGGTGGCTACACCTTC.

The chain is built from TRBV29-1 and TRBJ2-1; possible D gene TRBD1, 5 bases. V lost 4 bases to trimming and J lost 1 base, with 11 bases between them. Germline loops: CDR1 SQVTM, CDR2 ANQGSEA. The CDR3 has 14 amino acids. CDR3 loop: CSVGRVGSYNEQFF. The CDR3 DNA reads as TGCAGCGTTGGCAGGGTAGGGTCCTACAATGAGCAGTTCTTC.